This T cell receptor (beta chain) was sequenced during a study of T cells after yellow fever vaccination. The germline V and J ends were trimmed by 5 bases and 2 bases, with 13 bases remaining between them. Germline V gives CDR1 SGHTA, CDR2 FQGNSA. The CDR3 length is 14 residues. This clonotype has a count of ten or more. One entry per CDR3 protein results from TCRdb running MiXCR on the 5' RACE reads. The sample consists of fewer than 350,000 distinct CDR3 sequences, roughly 9.4% of them appearing once. Here the sequenced sample was PBMCs, taken on the day of the first yellow fever vaccination. The sequence was collected from a man aged 18 to 29 who received the YFV17D yellow fever vaccine. The chain uses TRBV7-2 and TRBJ2-7; D might be TRBD1 or TRBD2, each matching 5 bases. As DNA, the CDR3 is TGTGCCAGCAGCCTAGGGATGGGGGCCTACGAGCAGTACGTC. Protein: CASSLGMGAYEQYV.